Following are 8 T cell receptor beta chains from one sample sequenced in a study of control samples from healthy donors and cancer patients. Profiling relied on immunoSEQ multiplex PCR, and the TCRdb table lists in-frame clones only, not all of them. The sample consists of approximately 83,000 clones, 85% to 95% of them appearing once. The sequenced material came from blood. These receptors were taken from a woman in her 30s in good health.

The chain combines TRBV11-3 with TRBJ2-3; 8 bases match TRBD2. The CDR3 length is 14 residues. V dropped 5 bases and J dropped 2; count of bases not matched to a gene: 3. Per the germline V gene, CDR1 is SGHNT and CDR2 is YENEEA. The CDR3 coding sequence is TGTGCCAGCAGCAGACTAGCGTCCACAGATACGCAGTATTTT. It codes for CASSRLASTDTQYF.

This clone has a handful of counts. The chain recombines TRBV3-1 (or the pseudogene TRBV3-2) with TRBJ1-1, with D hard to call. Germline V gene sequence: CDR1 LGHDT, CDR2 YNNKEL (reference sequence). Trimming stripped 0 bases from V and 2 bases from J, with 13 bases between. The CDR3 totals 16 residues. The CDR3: CASSQDHPGANTEAFF. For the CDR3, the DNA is TGTGCCAGCAGCCAAGATCATCCAGGAGCAAACACTGAAGCTTTCTTT.

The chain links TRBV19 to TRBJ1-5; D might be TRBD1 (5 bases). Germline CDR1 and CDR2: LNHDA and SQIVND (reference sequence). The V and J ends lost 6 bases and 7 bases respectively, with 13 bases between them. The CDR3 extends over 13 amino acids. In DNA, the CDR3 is TGTGCCAGTAGAAACAGGACCAGACAGCCCCAGCATTTT. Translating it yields CASRNRTRQPQHF. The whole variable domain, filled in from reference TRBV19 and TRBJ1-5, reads DGGITQSPKYLFRKEGQNVTLSCEQNLNHDAMYWYRQDPGQGLRLIYYSQIVNDFQKGDIAEGYSVSREKKESFPLTVTSAQKNPTAFYLCASRNRTRQPQHFGDGTRLSIL.

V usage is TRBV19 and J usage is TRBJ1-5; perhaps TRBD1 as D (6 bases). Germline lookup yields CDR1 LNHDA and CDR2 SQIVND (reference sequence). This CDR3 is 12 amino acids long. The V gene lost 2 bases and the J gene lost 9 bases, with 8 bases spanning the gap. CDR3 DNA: TGTGCCAGTAGTATATTAGGGGGGCCCCAGCATTTT. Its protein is CASSILGGPQHF.

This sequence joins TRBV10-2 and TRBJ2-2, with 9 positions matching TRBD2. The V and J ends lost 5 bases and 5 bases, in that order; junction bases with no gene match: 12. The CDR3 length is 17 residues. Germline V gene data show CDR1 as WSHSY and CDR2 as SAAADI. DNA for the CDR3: TGCGCCAGCAGTCTGACTCGCGGGGGGGCCGGGACCGGGGAGCTGTTTTTT. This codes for CASSLTRGGAGTGELFF.

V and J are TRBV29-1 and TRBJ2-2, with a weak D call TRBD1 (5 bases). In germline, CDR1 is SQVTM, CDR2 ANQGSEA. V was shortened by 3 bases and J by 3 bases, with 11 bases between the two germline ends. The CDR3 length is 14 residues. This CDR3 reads CSVEGGAHTGELFF. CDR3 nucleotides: TGCAGCGTTGAGGGTGGGGCCCACACCGGGGAGCTGTTTTTT.

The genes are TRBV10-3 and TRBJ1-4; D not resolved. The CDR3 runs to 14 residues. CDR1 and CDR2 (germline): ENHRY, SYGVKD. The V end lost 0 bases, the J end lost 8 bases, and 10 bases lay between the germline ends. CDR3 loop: CAISESIEREKLFF. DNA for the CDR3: TGTGCCATCAGTGAGTCCATTGAAAGGGAAAAACTGTTTTTT.

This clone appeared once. The CDR3 DNA follows: TGCGCCAGCAGCCGGTTCCAGGGCAACTATGGCTACACCTTC. Its protein product is CASSRFQGNYGYTF. The V and J genes are TRBV4-1 and TRBJ1-2; maybe TRBD1 (5 bases). The germline V gene encodes CDR1 MGHRA and CDR2 YSYEKL. CDR3 size: 14 residues. Trimming took off 4 bases at V and 2 bases at J, with 11 bases between the two ends.